One and the same sample provided the 6 T cell receptor beta chains below, sequenced in a study of T cell repertoires in cytomegalovirus infection. No antigen has been identified for these receptors. Via MiXCR, TCRdb re-called the reads, giving one row per CDR3 protein. The sample consists of a few hundred thousand distinct CDR3 sequences, roughly 46% of them appearing once. Sequenced here: cultured PBMCs, sampled from culture after CMV antigen stimulation. The receptors shown here come from a human donor in good health (CMV status not recorded). Some clones in this sample may be carry-over from other donors' samples.

V and J are TRBV7-2 and TRBJ2-3, with 8 bases fitting TRBD2. This CDR3 contains 16 residues. Germline-derived CDR1 and CDR2 are SGHTA and FQGNSA. With V trimmed by 6 bases and J by 1 base, 9 bases remained unmatched. The DNA of the CDR3 is TGTGCCAGCAGGTACAGCGGGGGTGTTGGCACAGATACGCAGTATTTT. Its protein is CASRYSGGVGTDTQYF.

The rearrangement uses TRBV18 and TRBJ2-3, with D tentatively TRBD1 (5 bases). Per the germline V gene, CDR1 is KGHSH and CDR2 is LQKENI. Trimming removed 2 bases from V and 3 bases from J, with 12 bases in between. CDR3 length: 15 amino acids. In nucleotides, the CDR3 is TGTGCCAGCTCACCAGTAGCAGGGCGAACAGATACGCAGTATTTT. Translation: CASSPVAGRTDTQYF.

In its sample, this clonotype was seen a few times. Here the CDR3 DNA reads TGTGCCAGCAGTTACTCGACGGGACTGGGCTACAATGAGCAGTTCTTC. Amino acids: CASSYSTGLGYNEQFF. The rearrangement joins TRBV6-5 to TRBJ2-1; D is perhaps TRBD2 (6 bases). The V gene lost 0 bases and the J gene lost 3 bases, with 12 bases spanning the gap. There are 16 residues in the CDR3. Germline-derived CDR1 and CDR2 are MNHEY and SVGAGI.

This clonotype was counted many times. The rearrangement links TRBV7-2 to TRBJ2-1, with D possibly TRBD2 on 5 matching bases. The CDR3 runs to 16 residues. The germline V gene encodes CDR1 SGHTA and CDR2 FQGNSA. Between the trimmed V and J ends, which lost 1 base and 5 bases, there was a span of 15 bases. The CDR3 spells CASSLGLGLENNEQFF. CDR3 nucleotide sequence: TGTGCCAGCAGCTTAGGCTTAGGACTGGAGAACAATGAGCAGTTCTTC.

V is TRBV2 and J is TRBJ1-1; D is possibly TRBD1 (6 bases). The CDR3 spans 15 residues. Germline V gene data show CDR1 as SNHLY and CDR2 as FYNNEI. The V and J ends lost 2 bases and 4 bases respectively, with 14 bases between them. This chain's CDR3 is CASSENGMGATEAFF. CDR3 nucleotide sequence: TGTGCCAGCAGTGAAAACGGTATGGGGGCCACTGAAGCTTTCTTT.

This clonotype was detected only a few times. The chain recombines TRBV7-6 with TRBJ1-4; possibly TRBD1 for D (5 bases). V was trimmed by 4 bases and J by 4 bases, leaving 10 bases between them. The CDR3 runs to 14 residues. Germline V gene sequence: CDR1 SGHVS, CDR2 FNYEAQ. The CDR3 region is CASSWDQFNEKLFF. The CDR3 DNA follows: TGTGCCAGCAGCTGGGACCAGTTTAATGAAAAACTGTTTTTT.